This T cell receptor beta chain was captured in a study of blood T cells in healthy people across ages. A few counts support this clonotype. The antigen is unknown. Trimming shortened V by 4 bases and J by 2 bases, and 6 bases separated the two germline ends. In germline, CDR1 is SQVTM, CDR2 ANQGSEA. This CDR3 has 11 amino acids. Alongside a J-beta primer mix, a sample-barcoded 5' primer served in a second PCR lasting about 7 to 12 cycles. A single record per CDR3 protein comes from TCRdb applying MiXCR to the 5' RACE reads. This table has 1.5 million to 2 million distinct CDR3 sequences, about two fifths appearing once. Study-wide findings and caveats: Possibly, changes in expanded clonotypes were confounded because donor CMV status was unknown. Roughly linearly, TCR beta diversity per million T cells fell as age increased. Since the PBMCs were unsorted, naive and antigen-experienced cells could not be conclusively compared.

The individuals who served as donors were healthy Caucasians living in Russia, aged roughly 6 to 100. This clonotype was obtained from a human donor in good health. Sequenced: blood. The rearrangement joins TRBV29-1 to TRBJ2-7, with unresolved D. CDR3 sequence (DNA): TGCAGCGTTGTTGCCACCTACGAGCAGTACTTC. This codes for CSVVATYEQYF.